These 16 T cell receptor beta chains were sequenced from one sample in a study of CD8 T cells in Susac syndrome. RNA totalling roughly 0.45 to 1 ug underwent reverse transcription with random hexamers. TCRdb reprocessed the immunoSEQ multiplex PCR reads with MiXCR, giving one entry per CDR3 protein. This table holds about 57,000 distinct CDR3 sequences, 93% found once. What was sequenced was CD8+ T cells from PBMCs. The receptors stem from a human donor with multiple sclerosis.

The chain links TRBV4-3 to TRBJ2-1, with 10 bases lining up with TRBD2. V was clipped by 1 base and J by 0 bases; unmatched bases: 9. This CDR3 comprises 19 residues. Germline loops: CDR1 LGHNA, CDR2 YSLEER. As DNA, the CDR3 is TGCGCCAGCAGCCAAGTTAGTAGCGGGGGGCCTAGCTCCTACAATGAGCAGTTCTTC. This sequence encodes CASSQVSSGGPSSYNEQFF.

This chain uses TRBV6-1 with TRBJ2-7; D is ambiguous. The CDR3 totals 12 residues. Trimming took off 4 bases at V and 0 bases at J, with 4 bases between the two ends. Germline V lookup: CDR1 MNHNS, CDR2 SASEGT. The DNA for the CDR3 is TGTGCCAGCAGTGTCGACTCCTACGAGCAGTACTTC. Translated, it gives CASSVDSYEQYF.

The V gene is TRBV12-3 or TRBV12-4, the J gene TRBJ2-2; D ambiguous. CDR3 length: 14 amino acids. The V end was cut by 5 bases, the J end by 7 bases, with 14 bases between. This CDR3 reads CASSKTTLSGELFF. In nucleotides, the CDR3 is TGTGCCAGCAGTAAAACCACCCTCAGCGGGGAGCTGTTTTTT.

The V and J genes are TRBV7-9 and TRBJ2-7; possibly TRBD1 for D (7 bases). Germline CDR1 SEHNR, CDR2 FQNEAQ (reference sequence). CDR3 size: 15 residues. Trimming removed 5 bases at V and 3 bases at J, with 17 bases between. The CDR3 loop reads CASSPTGRPFYEQYF. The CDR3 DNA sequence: TGTGCCAGCAGCCCGACAGGGAGGCCCTTCTACGAGCAGTACTTC.

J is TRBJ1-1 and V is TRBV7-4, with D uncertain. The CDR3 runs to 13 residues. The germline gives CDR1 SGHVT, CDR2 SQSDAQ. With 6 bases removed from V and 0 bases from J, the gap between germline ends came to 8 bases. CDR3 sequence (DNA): TGTGCCAGCAGGTCACGACTGAACACTGAAGCTTTCTTT. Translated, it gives CASRSRLNTEAFF.

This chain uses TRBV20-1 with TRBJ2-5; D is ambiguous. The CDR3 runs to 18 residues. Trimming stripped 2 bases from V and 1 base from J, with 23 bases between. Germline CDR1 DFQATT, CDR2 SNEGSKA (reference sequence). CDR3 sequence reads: CSARLLDPGPETQETQYF. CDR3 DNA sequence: TGCAGTGCTAGACTCCTCGATCCTGGGCCCGAGACCCAAGAGACCCAGTACTTC.

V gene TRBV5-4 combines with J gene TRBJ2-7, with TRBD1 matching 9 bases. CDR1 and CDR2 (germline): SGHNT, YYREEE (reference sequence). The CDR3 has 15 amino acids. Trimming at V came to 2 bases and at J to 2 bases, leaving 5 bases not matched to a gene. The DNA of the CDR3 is TGTGCCAGCAGCTTTTGGACAGGGGATACCTACGAGCAGTACTTC. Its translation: CASSFWTGDTYEQYF. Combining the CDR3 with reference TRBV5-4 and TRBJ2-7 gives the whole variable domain ETGVTQSPTHLIKTRGQQVTLRCSSQSGHNTVSWYQQALGQGPQFIFQYYREEENGRGNFPPRFSGLQFPNYSSELNVNALELDDSALYLCASSFWTGDTYEQYFGPGTRLTVT.

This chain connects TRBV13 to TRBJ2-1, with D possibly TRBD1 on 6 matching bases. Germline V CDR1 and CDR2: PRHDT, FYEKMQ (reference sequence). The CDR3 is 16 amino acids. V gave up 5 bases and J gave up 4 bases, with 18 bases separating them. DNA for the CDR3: TGTGCCAGCAGCCCGGACGGGGACAAACCTTACAATGAGCAGTTCTTC. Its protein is CASSPDGDKPYNEQFF.

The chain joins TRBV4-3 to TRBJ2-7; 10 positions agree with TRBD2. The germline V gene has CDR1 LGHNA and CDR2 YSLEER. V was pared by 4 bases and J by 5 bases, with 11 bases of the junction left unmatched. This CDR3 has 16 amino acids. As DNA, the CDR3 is TGCGCCAGCAGCCGAGACCAGACTAGCGGGCCTAACGAGCAGTACTTC. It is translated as CASSRDQTSGPNEQYF.

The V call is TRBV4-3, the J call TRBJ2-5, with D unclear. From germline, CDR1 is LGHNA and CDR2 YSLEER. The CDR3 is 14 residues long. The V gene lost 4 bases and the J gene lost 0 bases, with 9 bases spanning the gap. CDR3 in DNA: TGCGCCAGCAGCCCCGACGGGTACCAAGAGACCCAGTACTTC. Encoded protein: CASSPDGYQETQYF.

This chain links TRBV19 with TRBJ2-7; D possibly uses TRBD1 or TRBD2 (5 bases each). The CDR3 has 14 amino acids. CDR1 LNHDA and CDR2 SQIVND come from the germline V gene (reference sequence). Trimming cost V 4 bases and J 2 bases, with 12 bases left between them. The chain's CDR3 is CASSSGWGTYEQYF. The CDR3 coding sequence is TGTGCCAGTAGTAGTGGGTGGGGGACCTACGAGCAGTACTTC.

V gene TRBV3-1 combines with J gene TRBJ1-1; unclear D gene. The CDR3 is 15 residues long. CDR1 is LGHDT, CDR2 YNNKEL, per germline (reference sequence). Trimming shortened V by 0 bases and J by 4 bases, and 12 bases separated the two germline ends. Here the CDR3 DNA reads TGTGCCAGCAGCCAAGAGGGCCCGATTATCACTGAAGCTTTCTTT. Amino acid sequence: CASSQEGPIITEAFF.

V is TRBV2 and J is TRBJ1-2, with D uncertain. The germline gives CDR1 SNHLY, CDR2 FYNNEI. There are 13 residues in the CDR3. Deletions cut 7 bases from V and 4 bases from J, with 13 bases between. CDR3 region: CASKAIGRYGYTF. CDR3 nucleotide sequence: TGTGCCAGCAAAGCCATAGGCCGCTATGGCTACACCTTC.

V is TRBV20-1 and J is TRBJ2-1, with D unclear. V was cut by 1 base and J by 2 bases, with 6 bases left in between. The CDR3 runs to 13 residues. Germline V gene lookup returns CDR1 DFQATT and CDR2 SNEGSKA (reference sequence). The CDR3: CSARGGTYNEQFF. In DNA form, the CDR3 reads TGCAGTGCTAGAGGTGGAACCTACAATGAGCAGTTCTTC.

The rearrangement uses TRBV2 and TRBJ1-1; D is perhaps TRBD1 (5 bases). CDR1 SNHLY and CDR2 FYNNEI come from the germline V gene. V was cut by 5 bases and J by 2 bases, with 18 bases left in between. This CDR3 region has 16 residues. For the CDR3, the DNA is TGTGCCAGCAGTACTCCCAGGGCGGCCCTAAACACTGAAGCTTTCTTT. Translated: CASSTPRAALNTEAFF.

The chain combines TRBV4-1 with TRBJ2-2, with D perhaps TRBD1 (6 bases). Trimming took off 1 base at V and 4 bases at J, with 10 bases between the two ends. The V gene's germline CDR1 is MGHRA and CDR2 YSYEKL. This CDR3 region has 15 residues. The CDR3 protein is CASSQGWGRTGELFF. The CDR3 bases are TGCGCCAGCAGCCAAGGATGGGGGCGCACCGGGGAGCTGTTTTTT.